A selection of T cell receptor beta chains follows, all from one sample in a study of cytomegalovirus exposure and HLA in healthy donors. Libraries were prepared by immunoSEQ multiplex PCR; TCRdb keeps only in-frame clonotypes and omits some of them. The data contain roughly 110,000 clones, more than 65% of them singletons. Specimen: PBMCs. Receptor source: a man aged 30-40 years in good health and CMV-seronegative. The CDR3 runs from the conserved cysteine through the conserved F or W. The order of the fields is J gene, V gene, clone size, D gene, CDR3 protein, CDR3 DNA. The D gene is left open where the match is weak. Clone size is given for some rows only: seen once, a few or many times, or a class if the clone is expanded.

>TRBJ2-5|TRBV5-1|NA|TRBD2
CASGAGKTYQETQYF
TGCGCCAGCGGAGCGGGGAAAACGTACCAAGAGACCCAGTACTTC
>TRBJ1-3|TRBV27|NA|NA
CASSLGGGNTIYF
TGTGCCAGCAGTTTAGGGGGCGGAAACACCATATATTTT
>TRBJ2-6|TRBV6-1|NA|TRBD1
CASDRESSGANVLTF
TGTGCCAGCGACAGGGAATCCTCTGGGGCCAACGTCCTGACTTTC
>TRBJ2-5|TRBV2|NA|TRBD2
CASRMASGSIGETQYF
TGTGCCAGCAGGATGGCTAGCGGGAGTATAGGAGAGACCCAGTACTTC
>TRBJ1-1|TRBV18|NA|TRBD1
CASSFGTENTEAFF
TGTGCCAGCTCTTTTGGGACAGAGAACACTGAAGCTTTCTTT
>TRBJ2-7|TRBV25-1|NA|TRBD2
CASSDGGAPSYEQYF
TGTGCCAGCAGTGACGGGGGGGCCCCTTCCTACGAGCAGTACTTC
>TRBJ2-5|TRBV2|few|TRBD2
CASSRPSGGAETQYF
TGTGCCAGCAGTCGTCCTAGCGGGGGGGCTGAGACCCAGTACTTC
>TRBJ2-3|TRBV5-1|NA|TRBD2
CASSPWTSSTDTQYF
TGCGCCAGCAGCCCCTGGACTAGCAGCACAGATACGCAGTATTTT
>TRBJ1-2|TRBV9|NA|NA
CASSVAMRQRNGYTF
TGTGCCAGCAGCGTAGCGATGAGACAGAGAAATGGCTACACCTTC
>TRBJ1-2|TRBV6-5|NA|TRBD1
CASSYQQGAGGYTF
TGTGCCAGCAGTTACCAACAGGGGGCAGGCGGCTACACCTTC
>TRBJ2-7|TRBV13|NA|TRBD1
CASATRDSLYEQYF
TGTGCCAGCGCAACTCGGGACAGCCTCTACGAGCAGTACTTC
>TRBJ1-1|TRBV4-1|once|NA
CASSLIQGNTEAFF
TGCGCCAGCAGCCTGATACAGGGGAACACTGAAGCTTTCTTT
>TRBJ2-7|TRBV29-1|NA|TRBD2
CSVGGTSWGEQYF
TGCAGCGTTGGAGGGACTAGCTGGGGCGAGCAGTACTTC
>TRBJ1-2|TRBV5-1|NA|NA
CASSPDTRNGYTF
TGCGCCAGCAGCCCGGACACGAGAAATGGCTACACCTTC
>TRBJ2-3|TRBV7-3|few|NA
CASSLAGATDTQYF
TGTGCCAGCAGCTTAGCGGGGGCCACAGATACGCAGTATTTT
>TRBJ2-7|TRBV27|NA|TRBD2
CASSDYLAGSYEQYF
TGTGCCAGCAGTGACTATCTAGCGGGCTCCTACGAGCAGTACTTC
>TRBJ2-3|TRBV18|once|NA
CASSPDRSSTDTQYF
TGTGCCAGCTCACCAGACAGGTCTAGCACAGATACGCAGTATTTT
>TRBJ2-6|TRBV30|NA|TRBD2
CAWSGGRAGANVLTF
TGTGCCTGGAGTGGCGGGAGGGCAGGGGCCAACGTCCTGACTTTC
>TRBJ2-2|TRBV4-1|NA|TRBD2
CASSRAGGAGTGELFF
TGCGCCAGCAGCCGGGCGGGGGGCGCCGGGACCGGGGAGCTGTTTTTT
>TRBJ2-5|TRBV9|NA|NA
CASSALDWQQETQYF
TGTGCCAGCAGCGCCCTCGACTGGCAACAAGAGACCCAGTACTTC
>TRBJ1-4|TRBV10-3|few|NA
CAIGEDNNEKLFF
TGTGCCATCGGCGAGGACAACAATGAAAAACTGTTTTTT
>TRBJ2-1|TRBV6-6|NA|NA
CASERSSYNEQFF
TGTGCCAGCGAGAGGAGCTCCTACAATGAGCAGTTCTTC